These T cell receptor beta chains were read from a single sample in a study of T cell repertoires in cytomegalovirus infection. These receptors are not linked to any known antigen. TCRdb re-called the reads through MiXCR, storing one row per CDR3 protein. The sample has a few hundred thousand distinct CDR3 sequences, roughly 42% seen once. This specimen was cultured PBMCs, taken from culture after CMV antigen stimulation. The receptors shown here come from a human donor in good health (CMV status not recorded). Some clones in this sample may be carry-over from other donors' samples. CDR3s include the opening cysteine and the closing phenylalanine or tryptophan. Each record gives: D gene, CDR3 length, J gene, clone size, V gene, CDR3 protein, CDR3 DNA. A D gene is named only where the DNA matches it firmly. Some rows have no size entry. The others give once, few or many, or a class for an expanded clone.

.,14,TRBJ2-5,few,TRBV5-5,CASSVPGAGETQYF,TGTGCCAGCAGTGTCCCAGGGGCAGGGGAGACCCAGTACTTC
.,19,TRBJ1-4,.,TRBV4-3,CASSHLFSDSYATNEKLFF,TGCGCCAGCAGCCACCTCTTCTCGGACAGTTACGCAACTAATGAAAAACTGTTTTTT
TRBD1,15,TRBJ1-5,few,TRBV7-9,CASSSQTGNNQPQHF,TGTGCCAGCAGCTCCCAGACAGGGAACAATCAGCCCCAGCATTTT
.,13,TRBJ1-1,few,TRBV7-9,CATRDRGNTEAFF,TGTGCCACCCGAGATCGGGGAAACACTGAAGCTTTCTTT
.,13,TRBJ2-1,few,TRBV10-3,CASARALYNEQFF,TGTGCCTCCGCCAGGGCCCTTTACAATGAGCAGTTCTTC
.,11,TRBJ2-7,once,TRBV6-2/TRBV6-3,CATYGFYEQYF,TGTGCCACTTACGGATTCTACGAGCAGTACTTC
.,16,TRBJ1-3,.,TRBV7-6,CASSFRPGGSGNTIYF,TGTGCCAGCAGCTTCCGCCCGGGTGGCTCTGGAAACACCATATATTTT
.,15,TRBJ2-3,many,TRBV7-2,CASSLYSSSTDTQYF,TGTGCCAGCAGCTTATATTCCAGCTCCACAGATACGCAGTATTTT
TRBD1,16,TRBJ2-7,.,TRBV28,CASSSPGQGDAYEQYF,TGTGCCAGCAGTTCCCCCGGACAGGGGGATGCCTACGAGCAGTACTTC
.,15,TRBJ1-3,.,TRBV18,CASSPVSGKGNTIYF,TGTGCCAGCTCACCGGTGTCAGGGAAAGGAAACACCATATATTTT
.,12,TRBJ1-2,.,TRBV20-1,CSPPRQVDGYTF,TGCAGTCCCCCCCGACAGGTCGATGGCTACACCTTC
.,16,TRBJ2-1,.,TRBV7-9,CASSFNRRGSYNEQFF,TGTGCCAGCAGCTTTAATAGGAGGGGGTCCTACAATGAGCAGTTCTTC
TRBD1,17,TRBJ2-7,.,TRBV7-9,CASSRSTGGMGDYEQYF,TGTGCCAGCAGCCGATCCACAGGGGGCATGGGGGACTACGAGCAGTACTTC
TRBD1,14,TRBJ2-7,.,TRBV29-1,CSVDGTGSSYEQYF,TGCAGCGTTGACGGGACAGGGAGCTCCTACGAGCAGTACTTC
.,15,TRBJ2-7,.,TRBV6-6,CASSYSVWTVREQYF,TGTGCCAGCAGTTACTCGGTCTGGACAGTCCGGGAGCAGTACTTC